A single sample gave rise to the 14 T cell receptor beta chains below, sequenced in a study of blood T cell repertoires in COVID-19 (dated by TCRdb to the early 2020s). The receptor library was made with the immunoSEQ multiplex PCR assay. The clones in this table, taken by TCRdb from immuneACCESS, are in-frame only. Not every clone is retained; where verified, under half of the shortfall comes from an unresolved V gene, and the cause of the rest is unknown. The sample yields over 90,000 clones; 82% were counted once. The ten largest account for 6% to 7.5% of the sample. Material: peripheral blood. These receptors were collected from a man in his fifties with active or convalescent COVID-19.

The genes are TRBV30 and TRBJ2-7; TRBD1 agrees at 9 bases. Germline V CDR1 and CDR2: GTSNPN, SVGIG (reference sequence). The CDR3 runs to 15 residues. Trimming removed 2 bases from V and 1 base from J; junction bases left unmatched: 6. CDR3 sequence reads: CAWSPPGTGSYEQYF. CDR3 in DNA: TGTGCCTGGAGTCCCCCCGGGACAGGGTCCTACGAGCAGTACTTC. The variable domain in full, completed from reference TRBV30 and TRBJ2-7, reads SQTIHQWPATLVQPVGSPLSLECTVEGTSNPNLYWYRQAAGRGLQLLFYSVGIGQISSEVPQNLSASRPQDRQFILSSKKLLLSDSGFYLCAWSPPGTGSYEQYFGPGTRLTVT.

The CDR3 here is CASRIQQHTGELFF. For the CDR3, the DNA is TGTGCCAGCAGGATACAGCAACACACCGGGGAGCTGTTTTTT. The chain recombines TRBV28 with TRBJ2-2; D gene unclear. Looked up from germline, CDR1 is MDHEN and CDR2 is SYDVKM. The V end lost 6 bases, the J end lost 3 bases, and 11 bases lay between the germline ends. This CDR3 spans 14 amino acids.

The V gene is TRBV3-1 (or the pseudogene TRBV3-2), the J gene TRBJ1-4; 7 nucleotides agree with TRBD1. From germline, CDR1 is LGHDT and CDR2 YNNKEL (reference sequence). The CDR3 runs 15 residues. Trimming at V came to 5 bases and at J to 0 bases, leaving 3 bases not matched to a gene. As DNA, the CDR3 is TGTGCCAGCAGCTCCGGGACAGCAACTAATGAAAAACTGTTTTTT. Translation: CASSSGTATNEKLFF.

The sample holds one count of this clone. V gene TRBV20-1 combines with J gene TRBJ1-4, with TRBD1 matching 9 bases. The CDR3 spans 15 residues. After removal of 3 bases from V and 4 bases from J, the junction contained 6 bases not matched to a gene. CDR1 and CDR2 (germline): DFQATT, SNEGSKA (reference sequence). The CDR3 DNA sequence: TGCAGTGCTAGTCTACAGGGGGCGGGTAATGAAAAACTGTTTTTT. Translated: CSASLQGAGNEKLFF.

This clone was detected only once. This chain links TRBV2 with TRBJ2-1, with 9 bases matching TRBD1. V was pared by 8 bases and J by 6 bases, with 5 bases of the junction left unmatched. The CDR3 extends over 13 amino acids. The germline gives CDR1 SNHLY, CDR2 FYNNEI. In DNA, the CDR3 is TGTGCCAGCGGCGGACAGGGGATCAATGAGCAGTTCTTC. This encodes CASGGQGINEQFF.

This clone was counted many times. This rearrangement joins TRBV19 to TRBJ1-2; 8 bases line up with TRBD1. The CDR3 length is 13 residues. The V gene end was trimmed by 6 bases and the J gene end by 3 bases; junction bases not matched to a gene: 3. CDR1 is LNHDA and CDR2 is SQIVND in the germline V gene (reference sequence). The CDR3 DNA sequence: TGTGCCAGTAGCGGACAGGGTGACTATGGCTACACCTTC. Its protein product is CASSGQGDYGYTF. The full variable domain, its missing parts supplied by reference TRBV19 and TRBJ1-2, is DGGITQSPKYLFRKEGQNVTLSCEQNLNHDAMYWYRQDPGQGLRLIYYSQIVNDFQKGDIAEGYSVSREKKESFPLTVTSAQKNPTAFYLCASSGQGDYGYTFGSGTRLTVV.

This chain links TRBV4-3 with TRBJ2-7; 11 bases line up with TRBD1. V was clipped by 0 bases and J by 6 bases; unmatched bases: 7. The CDR3 sequence is 16 residues long. The germline V gene encodes CDR1 LGHNA and CDR2 YSLEER. The CDR3 sequence: CASSQEAGTGGREQYF. The CDR3 coding sequence is TGCGCCAGCAGCCAAGAGGCTGGGACAGGGGGTCGCGAGCAGTACTTC.

The J gene is TRBJ1-4, the V gene TRBV25-1; 7 bases agree with TRBD1. Germline trimming cut 4 bases from V and 5 bases from J; bases unmatched to any gene: 1. The germline CDR1 and CDR2 sequences are MGHDK and SYGVNS. The CDR3 runs 13 residues. This CDR3 is CASSGTGNEKLFF. The CDR3 coding sequence is TGTGCCAGCAGTGGGACAGGCAATGAAAAACTGTTTTTT.

In DNA, the CDR3 is TGTGCCAGCAGCCCAGGGTTCTCCTATAATTCACCCCTCCACTTT. This sequence encodes CASSPGFSYNSPLHF. This chain links TRBV28 with TRBJ1-6; possibly TRBD1 for D (5 bases). The germline V and J ends were trimmed by 6 bases and 0 bases, with 9 bases remaining between them. The CDR3 sequence is 15 residues long. The germline CDR1 and CDR2 sequences are MDHEN and SYDVKM.

The V gene is TRBV18, the J gene TRBJ2-7, with 9 bases matching TRBD2. Trimming removed 1 base from V and 2 bases from J; junction bases left unmatched: 0. The CDR3 totals 14 residues. The V gene's germline CDR1 is KGHSH and CDR2 LQKENI. DNA of the CDR3: TGTGCCAGCTCACCACAGCGGGGGGCCTACGAGCAGTACTTC. Translating it yields CASSPQRGAYEQYF.

The gene calls are TRBV9 and TRBJ2-1; 7 bases align to TRBD1. V lost 0 bases to trimming and J lost 5 bases; unmatched junction nucleotides: 5. CDR3 length: 15 residues. Germline V gene data show CDR1 as SGDLS and CDR2 as YYNGEE. The CDR3 protein is CASSVADRRHNEQFF. The CDR3 nucleotides are TGTGCCAGCAGCGTAGCGGACAGGAGACACAATGAGCAGTTCTTC.

CDR3 protein: CASSRDRGEYNEQFF. CDR3 coding DNA: TGCGCCAGCAGCCGGGACAGGGGAGAATACAATGAGCAGTTCTTC. The chain carries TRBV4-3 and TRBJ2-1; TRBD1 aligns across 10 bases. CDR1 is LGHNA, CDR2 YSLEER, per germline. CDR3 size: 15 residues. V shed 4 bases and J 4 bases; nucleotides not matched to a gene: 4.

The rearrangement uses TRBV28 and TRBJ2-3, with 10 nucleotides matching TRBD1. The V gene end was trimmed by 8 bases and the J gene end by 5 bases; junction bases not matched to a gene: 7. The CDR3 is made up of 14 amino acids. The germline V gene has CDR1 MDHEN and CDR2 SYDVKM. CDR3 amino acids: CASAPGQGLDTQYF. CDR3 nucleotides: TGTGCCAGCGCCCCGGGACAGGGGTTAGATACGCAGTATTTT. Full variable domain (missing parts from reference TRBV28 and TRBJ2-3): DVKVTQSSRYLVKRTGEKVFLECVQDMDHENMFWYRQDPGLGLRLIYFSYDVKMKEKGDIPEGYSVSREKKERFSLILESASTNQTSMYLCASAPGQGLDTQYFGPGTRLTVL.

In this sample, this clone turned up once. The chain carries TRBV12-3 or TRBV12-4 and TRBJ1-2, with D hard to call. Trimming removed 4 bases from V and 2 bases from J, with 8 bases in between. The length of the CDR3 is 13 residues. This chain's CDR3 is CASSSQVNYGYTF. CDR3 coding DNA: TGTGCCAGCAGTTCCCAGGTAAACTATGGCTACACCTTC.